The T cell receptor beta chain described here comes from a study of Ad26.COV2.S vaccination and SARS-CoV-2 variants. Study-level information: The vaccine Ad26.COV2.S was put into the muscle once, or twice with 56 days between. Points from the study as a whole: Spike-specific CD8+ and CD4+ T cell responses reportedly showed substantial breadth after vaccination.

Concerning this clone itself: What it binds is not known.

Treatment given: roughly 18 received Ad26.COV2.S at low or high dose, single or two shots; 5 received placebo; per-sample allocation not given. At day 63 after the first vaccine or placebo injection, samples were drawn. The data were produced by immunoSEQ multiplex PCR, yet TCRdb's version contains in-frame clones alone and is incomplete. The sample has about 400,000 clones, approximately 83% seen once. V shed 12 bases and J shed 7 bases, with 24 bases lying between them. This CDR3 contains 15 residues. Germline loops: CDR1 KGHDR, CDR2 SFDVKD. Sequences were derived from peripheral blood, sampled in a trial of Ad26.COV2.S vaccine versus placebo. This clonotype originated in a person aged 18-60 years who received the Ad26.COV2.S COVID-19 vaccine or a placebo. V gene TRBV24-1 combines with J gene TRBJ2-1; unclear D gene. CDR3 loop: CAPDSRSAPNNEQFF. The CDR3 DNA is TGTGCCCCCGACTCCCGTTCCGCTCCGAATAATGAGCAGTTCTTC.